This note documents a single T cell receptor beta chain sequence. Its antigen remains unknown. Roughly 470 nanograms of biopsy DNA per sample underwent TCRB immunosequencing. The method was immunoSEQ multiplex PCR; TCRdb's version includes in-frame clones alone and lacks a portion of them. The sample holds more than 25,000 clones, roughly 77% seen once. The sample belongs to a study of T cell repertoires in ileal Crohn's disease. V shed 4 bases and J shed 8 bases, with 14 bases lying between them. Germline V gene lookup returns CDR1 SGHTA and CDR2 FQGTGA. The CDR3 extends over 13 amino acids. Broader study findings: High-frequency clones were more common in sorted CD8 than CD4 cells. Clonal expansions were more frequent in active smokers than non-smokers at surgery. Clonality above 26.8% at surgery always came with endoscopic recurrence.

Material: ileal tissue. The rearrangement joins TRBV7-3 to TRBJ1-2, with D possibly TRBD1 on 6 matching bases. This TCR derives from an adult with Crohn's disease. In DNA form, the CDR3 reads TGTGCCAGCAGCTCGGGACATATGGACGGCTACACCTTC. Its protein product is CASSSGHMDGYTF.